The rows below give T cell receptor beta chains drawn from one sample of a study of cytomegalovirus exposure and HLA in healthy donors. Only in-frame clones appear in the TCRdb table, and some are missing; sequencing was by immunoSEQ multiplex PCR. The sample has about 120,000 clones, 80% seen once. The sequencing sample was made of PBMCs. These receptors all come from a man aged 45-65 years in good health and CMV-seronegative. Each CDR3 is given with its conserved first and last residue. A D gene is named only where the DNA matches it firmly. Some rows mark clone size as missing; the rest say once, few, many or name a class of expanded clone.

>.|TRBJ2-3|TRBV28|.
CASSLGGVTDTQYF
TGTGCCAGCAGTTTAGGAGGAGTCACAGATACGCAGTATTTT
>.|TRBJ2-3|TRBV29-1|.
CSVAGSHTDTQYF
TGCAGCGTTGCGGGTAGCCACACAGATACGCAGTATTTT
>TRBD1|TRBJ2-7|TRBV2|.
CASGLRGQGAYEQYF
TGTGCCAGCGGACTCCGGGGACAGGGGGCCTACGAGCAGTACTTC
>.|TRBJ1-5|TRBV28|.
CASSLLEGGQHF
TGTGCCAGCAGTTTGCTGGAGGGCGGCCAGCATTTT
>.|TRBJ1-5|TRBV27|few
CASSPTTEYSNQPQHF
TGTGCCAGCAGTCCTACGACAGAATATAGCAATCAGCCCCAGCATTTT
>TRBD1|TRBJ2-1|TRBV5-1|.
CASSLWDSYNEQFF
TGCGCCAGCAGCTTATGGGACAGCTACAATGAGCAGTTCTTC
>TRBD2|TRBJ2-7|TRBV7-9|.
CATGGSYEQYF
TGTGCCACGGGAGGGTCCTACGAGCAGTACTTC
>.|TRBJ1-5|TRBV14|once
CASSRAENQPQHF
TGTGCCAGCTCCAGGGCAGAAAATCAGCCCCAGCATTTT
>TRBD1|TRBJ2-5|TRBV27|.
CASTTTGKETQYF
TGTGCCAGCACCACGACAGGGAAAGAGACCCAGTACTTC
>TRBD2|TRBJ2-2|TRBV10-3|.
CAISPGLENTGELFF
TGTGCCATCTCCCCGGGACTAGAGAACACCGGGGAGCTGTTTTTT
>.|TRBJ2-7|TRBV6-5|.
CASSWRQGHEQYF
TGTGCCAGCAGTTGGCGGCAGGGCCACGAGCAGTACTTC
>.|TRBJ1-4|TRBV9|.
CASSVGQSNEKLFF
TGTGCCAGCAGCGTAGGACAGTCCAATGAAAAACTGTTTTTT
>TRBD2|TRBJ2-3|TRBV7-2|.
CASSGTSGGADTQYF
TGTGCCAGCTCCGGGACTAGCGGGGGCGCAGATACGCAGTATTTT
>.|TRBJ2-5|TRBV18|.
CASSPPAGGGETQYF
TGTGCCAGCTCACCGCCAGCCGGCGGTGGGGAGACCCAGTACTTC
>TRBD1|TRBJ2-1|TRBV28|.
CASRGGGTGEFF
TGTGCCAGCAGGGGGGGCGGGACAGGGGAGTTCTTC
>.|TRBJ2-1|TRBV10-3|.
CAISEEDSANEQFF
TGTGCCATCAGTGAGGAGGATAGCGCAAATGAGCAGTTCTTC
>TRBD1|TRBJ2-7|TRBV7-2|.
CASSLGTGGSYEQYF
TGTGCCAGCAGCCTGGGGACAGGGGGCTCCTACGAGCAGTACTTC
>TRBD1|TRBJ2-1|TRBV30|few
CAWKGQGAGRFF
TGTGCCTGGAAAGGACAGGGGGCCGGGCGGTTCTTC
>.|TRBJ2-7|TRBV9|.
CASSPRGEDEQYF
TGTGCCAGCAGCCCAAGGGGTGAGGACGAGCAGTACTTC
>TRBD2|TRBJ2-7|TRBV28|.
CASSSRLAGSYEQYF
TGTGCCAGCAGTTCTAGACTAGCGGGTTCCTACGAGCAGTACTTC
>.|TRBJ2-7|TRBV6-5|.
CASSYSSTYSYYEQYF
TGTGCCAGCAGTTACTCGAGTACGTACTCCTACTACGAGCAGTACTTC
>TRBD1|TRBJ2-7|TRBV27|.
CASSWTGDFYEQYF
TGTGCCAGCAGTTGGACAGGGGATTTTTACGAGCAGTACTTC
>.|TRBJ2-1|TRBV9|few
CASSVVGLNNEQFF
TGTGCCAGCAGCGTGGTTGGGCTCAACAATGAGCAGTTCTTC
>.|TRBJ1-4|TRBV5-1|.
CASSLGAVATNEKLFF
TGCGCCAGCAGCTTGGGGGCTGTTGCAACTAATGAAAAACTGTTTTTT
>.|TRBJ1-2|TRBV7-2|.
CATGYRTVYGYPF
TGTGCCACAGGTTACAGGACCGTATATGGCTACCCCTTC
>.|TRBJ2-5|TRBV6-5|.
CASRSHGEETQYF
TGTGCCAGCAGATCCCATGGAGAAGAGACCCAGTACTTC
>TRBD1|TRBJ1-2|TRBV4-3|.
CASSLGTEVMISGYTF
TGCGCCAGCAGCCTAGGGACAGAGGTGATGATTTCTGGCTACACCTTC
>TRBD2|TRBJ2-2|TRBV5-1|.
CASSYWTSGNTGELFF
TGCGCCAGCAGCTACTGGACTAGCGGGAACACCGGGGAGCTGTTTTTT
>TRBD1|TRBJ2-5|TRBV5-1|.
CASSAQGEVRVETQYF
TGCGCCAGCAGCGCACAGGGGGAAGTTCGTGTTGAGACCCAGTACTTC
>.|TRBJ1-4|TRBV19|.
CATVGGPTNEKLFF
TGTGCCACCGTCGGGGGGCCAACTAATGAAAAACTGTTTTTT
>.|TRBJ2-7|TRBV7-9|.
CASTQDYEQYF
TGTGCCAGCACCCAGGACTACGAGCAGTACTTC
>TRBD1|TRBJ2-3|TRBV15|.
CATSRGQDTQYF
TGTGCCACCAGCAGGGGACAGGATACGCAGTATTTT
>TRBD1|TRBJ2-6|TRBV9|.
CASSTDSGQPGANVLTF
TGTGCCAGCAGCACTGACTCGGGACAGCCTGGGGCCAACGTCCTGACTTTC
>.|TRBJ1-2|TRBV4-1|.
CASSQEGETPVYGYTF
TGCGCCAGCAGCCAAGAAGGAGAAACACCCGTTTATGGCTACACCTTC
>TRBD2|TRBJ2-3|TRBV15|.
CATSRVRGGPHTQYF
TGTGCCACCAGCAGAGTTCGCGGGGGGCCCCATACGCAGTATTTT
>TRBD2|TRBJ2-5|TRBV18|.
CASSPLGGGVGETQYF
TGTGCCAGCTCACCCCTTGGCGGGGGGGTTGGAGAGACCCAGTACTTC
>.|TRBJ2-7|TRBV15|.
CATSRPDSPYEQYF
TGTGCCACCAGCAGGCCAGACAGCCCCTACGAGCAGTACTTC
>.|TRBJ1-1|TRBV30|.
CAWSWGVDTEAFF
TGTGCCTGGAGTTGGGGGGTCGACACTGAAGCTTTCTTT
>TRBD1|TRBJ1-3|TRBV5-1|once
CASSPRQGLDTIYF
TGCGCCAGCAGCCCTCGACAGGGCCTAGACACCATATATTTT
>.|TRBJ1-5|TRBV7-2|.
CASSLVLEHQPQHF
TGTGCCAGCAGCTTAGTTCTGGAGCATCAGCCCCAGCATTTT
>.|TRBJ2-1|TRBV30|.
CAWPAAGTSSYNEQFF
TGTGCCTGGCCAGCCGCCGGGACATCCTCCTACAATGAGCAGTTCTTC
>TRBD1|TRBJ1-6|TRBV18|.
CASHQGDSPLHF
TGTGCCAGCCATCAGGGGGATTCACCCCTCCACTTT
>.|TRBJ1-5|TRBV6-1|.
CASSEALGNQPQHF
TGTGCCAGCAGTGAAGCGCTAGGAAATCAGCCCCAGCATTTT
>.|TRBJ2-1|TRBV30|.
CAWSDRVMDNEQFF
TGTGCCTGGAGTGACAGGGTAATGGACAATGAGCAGTTCTTC
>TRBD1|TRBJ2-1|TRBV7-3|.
CASSYRGPHNEQFF
TGTGCCAGCAGCTACAGGGGCCCCCACAATGAGCAGTTCTTC
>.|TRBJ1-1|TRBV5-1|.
CANSFGDEAFF
TGCGCCAACAGCTTCGGGGATGAAGCTTTCTTT
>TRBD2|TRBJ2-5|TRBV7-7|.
CASSPSGTTRETQYF
TGTGCTAGCAGCCCCAGCGGGACTACGCGAGAGACCCAGTACTTC
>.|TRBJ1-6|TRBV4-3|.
CASSQDGGTNSPLHF
TGCGCCAGCAGCCAGGACGGGGGGACAAATTCACCCCTCCACTTT
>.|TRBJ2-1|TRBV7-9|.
CASSSLVGGLTFDEQFF
TGTGCCAGCAGCTCACTAGTGGGTGGGCTAACCTTCGATGAGCAGTTCTTC
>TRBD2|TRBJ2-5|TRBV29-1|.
CSVSSGRARREETQYF
TGCAGCGTTTCTAGCGGGAGGGCAAGGAGAGAAGAGACCCAGTACTTC
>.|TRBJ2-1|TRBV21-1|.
CASIRQANNEQFF
TGTGCCAGCATTCGACAGGCCAACAATGAGCAGTTCTTC
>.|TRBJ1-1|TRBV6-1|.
CASSDYGSAEAFF
TGTGCCAGCAGTGACTACGGGAGCGCTGAAGCTTTCTTT
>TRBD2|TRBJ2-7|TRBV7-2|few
CASSLSGTTYEQYF
TGTGCCAGCAGCTTGAGCGGGACTACCTACGAGCAGTACTTC